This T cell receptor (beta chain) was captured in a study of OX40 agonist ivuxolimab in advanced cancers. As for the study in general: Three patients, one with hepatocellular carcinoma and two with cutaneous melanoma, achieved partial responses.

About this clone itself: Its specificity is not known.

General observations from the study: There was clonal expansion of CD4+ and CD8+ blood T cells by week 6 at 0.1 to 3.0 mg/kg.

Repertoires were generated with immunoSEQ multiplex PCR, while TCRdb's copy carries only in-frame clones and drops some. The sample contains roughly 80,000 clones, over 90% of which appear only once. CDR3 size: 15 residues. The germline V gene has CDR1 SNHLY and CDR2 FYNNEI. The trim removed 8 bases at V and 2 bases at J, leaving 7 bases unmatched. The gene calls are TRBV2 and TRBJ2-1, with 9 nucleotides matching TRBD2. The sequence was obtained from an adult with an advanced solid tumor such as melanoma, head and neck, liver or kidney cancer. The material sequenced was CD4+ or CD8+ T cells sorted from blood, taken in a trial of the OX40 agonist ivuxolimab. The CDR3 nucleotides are TGTGCCAGCCAGGCTCGCGGGAGGGCCTACAATGAGCAGTTCTTC. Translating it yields CASQARGRAYNEQFF.